These 14 T cell receptor beta chains share one sample of origin, sequenced in a study of T cells in localized non-small cell lung cancer. Clones were read by immunoSEQ multiplex PCR, and TCRdb kept only the in-frame ones, dropping some. Among over 30,000 clones listed, around 80% were seen once. Sequencing used peripheral blood, obtained before any cancer treatment. These receptors were collected from a male donor at least 60 years old with stage II squamous cell lung carcinoma.

This chain links TRBV9 with TRBJ2-3; D could derive from TRBD1 or TRBD2 (6 bases each). The CDR3 is made up of 12 amino acids. Deletions cut 10 bases from V and 10 bases from J, with 19 bases between. Germline CDR1 reads SGDLS; CDR2 reads YYNGEE. This CDR3 reads CASGEESFSQYF. In nucleotides, the CDR3 is TGTGCCTCAGGGGAGGAGAGTTTCTCGCAGTATTTT. Full variable domain (remainder filled in from reference TRBV9 and TRBJ2-3): DSGVTQTPKHLITATGQRVTLRCSPRSGDLSVYWYQQSLDQGLQFLIQYYNGEERAKGNILERFSAQQFPDLHSELNLSSLELGDSALYFCASGEESFSQYFGPGTRLTVL.

The chain carries TRBV5-1 and TRBJ2-1, with 16 bases aligning to TRBD2. Germline V gene lookup returns CDR1 SGHRS and CDR2 YFSETQ. The CDR3 extends over 17 amino acids. J was trimmed by 9 bases and V by 3 bases; bases with no gene match: 9. The CDR3 region has the DNA TGCGCCAGCAGCTCCGGGACTAGCGGGAGGGCCATGGTTGAGCAGTTCTTC. It is translated as CASSSGTSGRAMVEQFF.

This chain links TRBV11-2 with TRBJ1-1; D is perhaps TRBD1 (5 bases). Trimming took off 8 bases at V and 1 base at J, with 11 bases between the two ends. The CDR3 has 13 amino acids. Germline V gene data show CDR1 as SGHAT and CDR2 as FQNNGV. The CDR3 spells CASVLGRNTEAFF. The CDR3 bases are TGTGCCAGCGTTTTGGGGCGGAACACTGAAGCTTTCTTT.

The count of this clone is one. This chain joins TRBV18 and TRBJ1-1, with a possible D match to TRBD1 (5 bases). The CDR3 has 15 amino acids. Germline V gene sequence: CDR1 KGHSH, CDR2 LQKENI. V lost 9 bases and J 0 bases, leaving 17 bases between the germline ends. In DNA, the CDR3 is TGTGCCAGTGCCAACAGCAGGGCTCTGAACACTGAAGCTTTCTTT. Protein product: CASANSRALNTEAFF. Full variable domain (rest looked up from reference TRBV18 and TRBJ1-1): NAGVMQNPRHLVRRRGQEARLRCSPMKGHSHVYWYRQLPEEGLKFMVYLQKENIIDESGMPKERFSAEFPKEGPSILRIQQVVRGDSAAYFCASANSRALNTEAFFGQGTRLTVV.

V gene TRBV7-6 combines with J gene TRBJ2-7; TRBD1 matches at 9 bases. The CDR3 is made up of 13 amino acids. Looked up from germline, CDR1 is SGHVS and CDR2 is FNYEAQ. V gave up 5 bases and J gave up 3 bases; unmatched junction bases: 2. In nucleotides, the CDR3 is TGTGCCAGCAGCCGGGGACAGGGCTACGAGCAGTACTTC. Protein sequence: CASSRGQGYEQYF.

The chain employs TRBV19 and TRBJ1-2; no reliable D call. In germline, CDR1 is LNHDA, CDR2 SQIVND (reference sequence). CDR3 length: 12 amino acids. V lost 4 bases, J lost 4 bases, and 7 bases lay in between. Here the CDR3 reads CASSKDFYGYTF. CDR3 nucleotide sequence: TGTGCCAGTAGTAAGGACTTCTATGGCTACACCTTC.

This clone was counted a few times. The chain is built from TRBV29-1 and TRBJ1-1; the match to TRBD1 covers 10 bases. The CDR3 contains 14 residues. V shed 6 bases, J shed 4 bases, and the junction held 8 bases outside the gene matches. Germline V gene lookup returns CDR1 SQVTM and CDR2 ANQGSEA. The CDR3 sequence: CSVSKTGGGTEAFF. CDR3 nucleotides: TGCAGCGTCTCAAAGACAGGGGGCGGCACTGAAGCTTTCTTT.

This clone has just one count. The rearrangement joins TRBV5-1 to TRBJ2-1; D may correspond to TRBD1 or TRBD2 (6 bases each). Trimming removed 5 bases at V and 3 bases at J, with 15 bases between. Germline V lookup: CDR1 SGHRS, CDR2 YFSETQ. This CDR3 spans 15 amino acids. In DNA form, the CDR3 reads TGCGCCAGCAGGGGGGGACAAGCCTACTACAATGAGCAGTTCTTC. It codes for CASRGGQAYYNEQFF.

The rearrangement uses TRBV6-6 and TRBJ1-1; 8 positions agree with TRBD1. The CDR3 is made up of 12 amino acids. V shed 5 bases, J shed 10 bases, and the junction held 6 bases outside the gene matches. Germline V gives CDR1 MNHNY, CDR2 SVGAGI (reference sequence). The CDR3 nucleotides read TGTGCCAGCAGTCAGGGACAGGCGGCAGCTTTCTTT. Residues: CASSQGQAAAFF.

CDR3 sequence: CASSLSPGAEQPQHF. The CDR3, as DNA: TGCGCCAGCAGCTTGTCCCCCGGGGCTGAACAGCCCCAGCATTTT. The V and J genes are TRBV5-1 and TRBJ1-5; tentative D call: TRBD1 (5 bases). The V end lost 1 base, the J end lost 7 bases, and 15 bases lay between the germline ends. The germline gives CDR1 SGHRS, CDR2 YFSETQ. The CDR3 is made up of 15 amino acids.

The CDR3 sequence is CASTGQGGDTQYF. The CDR3 bases are TGTGCCAGTACGGGACAGGGTGGCGATACGCAGTATTTT. The chain combines TRBV19 with TRBJ2-3; 9 nucleotides line up with TRBD1. V shed 7 bases, J shed 6 bases, and the junction held 5 bases outside the gene matches. CDR1 is LNHDA and CDR2 is SQIVND in the germline V gene (reference sequence). CDR3 length: 13 residues.

The rearrangement links TRBV10-3 to TRBJ1-4, with 9 nucleotides matching TRBD1. Looked up from germline, CDR1 is ENHRY and CDR2 is SYGVKD. V was pared by 6 bases and J by 8 bases, with 4 bases of the junction left unmatched. This CDR3 contains 13 residues. The CDR3 nucleotides are TGTGCCATCAGCGCTGGGACAGGGGAAAAACTGTTTTTT. This encodes CAISAGTGEKLFF.

This chain links TRBV19 with TRBJ1-1; no clear D gene. Germline-derived CDR1 and CDR2 are LNHDA and SQIVND (reference sequence). The CDR3 extends over 13 amino acids. Trimming shortened V by 7 bases and J by 1 base, and 10 bases separated the two germline ends. The CDR3 protein is CASKRSANTEAFF. The CDR3 DNA follows: TGTGCCAGTAAAAGGTCAGCGAACACTGAAGCTTTCTTT.

The gene calls are TRBV12-5 and TRBJ2-5; the match to TRBD1 covers 8 bases. V shed 9 bases, J shed 4 bases, and the junction held 7 bases outside the gene matches. CDR3 length equals 13 residues. The germline V gene encodes CDR1 LGHNT and CDR2 FRNRAP. CDR3 DNA: TGTGCTAGCACGACAGGGGTGGGAGAGACCCAGTACTTC. It encodes CASTTGVGETQYF.